This is a list of T cell receptor beta chains from one sample in a study of Graves' ophthalmopathy and Graves' hyperthyroidism. TCRdb reprocessed the multiplex PCR reads with MiXCR, giving one entry per CDR3 protein. The top ten hold around 10% of the sample, which has over a million distinct CDR3 sequences, 36% seen once. Sequenced: peripheral blood or thyroid tissue (not recorded which). Receptors originate from an adult man with Graves' hyperthyroidism. CDR3s include the opening cysteine and the closing phenylalanine or tryptophan.

TRBJ1-3 | TRBV20-1 | CSARDPGAGNTIYF
TRBJ2-7 | TRBV20-1 | CSARGGLYEQYF
TRBJ2-2 | TRBV15 | CATSRVRSGGGELFF
TRBJ1-4 | TRBV14 | CASSQDRGGLGEKLFF
TRBJ1-4 | TRBV15 | CATQDPNNEKLFF
TRBJ1-2 | TRBV19 | CASRMTGFGYGYTF
TRBJ1-2 | TRBV10-3 | CAISEKGGRGYYTF
TRBJ2-7 | TRBV10-3 | CASSYELGRVYEQYF
TRBJ2-7 | TRBV20-1 | CSAGWGIEQYF
TRBJ2-6 | TRBV7-9 | CASSLRGGQGVRGANVLTF
TRBJ2-2 | TRBV10-3 | CAISEGKPNTGELFF
TRBJ2-2 | TRBV9 | CASSALGLAGVRVTGELFF
TRBJ1-4 | TRBV29-1 | CSVDSGTGSGKLFF
TRBJ1-5 | TRBV20-1 | CSARDRVGNQPQHF
TRBJ1-3 | TRBV12-3/TRBV12-4 | CASSAGTGTGNTIYF
TRBJ2-5 | TRBV2 | CATRRDNEETQYF
TRBJ1-4 | TRBV9 | CASSASPGEKLFF
TRBJ2-7 | TRBV25-1 | CASSLGASGVLSYEQYF
TRBJ2-7 | TRBV24-1 | CATSVLGNEQYF
TRBJ2-7 | TRBV10-2 | CASTAGNEQYF
TRBJ2-7 | TRBV12-3/TRBV12-4 | CASSPAPTHYEQYF
TRBJ2-6 | TRBV6-6 | CASSYEVRILTF
TRBJ2-2 | TRBV7-8 | CANSLAGGTSNTGELFF
TRBJ2-7 | TRBV5-5 | CASSHEPSGSSQPYEQYF
TRBJ2-5 | TRBV14 | CASSPHPPGQRSRETQYF
TRBJ2-5 | TRBV7-3 | CASSLTLGQETQYF
TRBJ2-7 | TRBV6-5 | CASLGPENSYEQYF
TRBJ1-2 | TRBV7-8 | CASSDHRGYGYTF
TRBJ1-1 | TRBV15 | CATRDRATEAFF
TRBJ2-3 | TRBV5-6 | CASSGPMSTDTQYF
TRBJ1-6 | TRBV5-4 | CASSSQGHNSPLHF
TRBJ2-5 | TRBV7-2 | CASSLVGGVTSRGEETQYF
TRBJ2-7 | TRBV29-1 | CSVRRERTSGSSEQYF
TRBJ1-2 | TRBV7-9 | CASRTGTQRGVSGYTF
TRBJ2-7 | TRBV9 | CASSACRDSCYEQYF
TRBJ2-2 | TRBV5-1 | CASSVSEAGELFF
TRBJ1-5 | TRBV15 | CATSRARQAPQHF
TRBJ1-5 | TRBV7-2 | CASMRQGAQPQHF
TRBJ1-5 | TRBV19 | CASSPRQGSKIFNQPQHF
TRBJ1-6 | TRBV19 | CASSMGNTAYNSPLHF
TRBJ1-5 | TRBV24-1 | CATSAVHSNQPQHF
TRBJ1-2 | TRBV5-1 | CASSVRGYGYTF
TRBJ1-5 | TRBV15 | CATSRQGQPQHF
TRBJ2-2 | TRBV10-3 | CAISERDRVLSGELFF
TRBJ1-2 | TRBV12-3/TRBV12-4 | CASNRDSRFGYTF
TRBJ1-1 | TRBV19 | CARDRALSTEAFF